A selection of T cell receptor beta chains follows, all from one sample in a study of blood T cell repertoires in COVID-19. Assay used: immunoSEQ multiplex PCR; TCRdb lists only in-frame clones, some missing. The sample yields tens of thousands of clones, more than 70% seen once. Sequencing input: peripheral blood. The receptors originated from a woman in her sixties with acute or convalescent COVID-19. Both conserved end residues are part of each CDR3. A D gene is named only where the DNA matches it firmly. Size values are once, few and many counts, or a class for expanded clones, and some rows have none.

clone_size: once
v_call: TRBV6-5
d_call: TRBD1
j_call: TRBJ1-6
cdr3_aa: CASSYGTGGSPLHF
cdr3_nt: TGTGCCAGCAGTTATGGGACAGGGGGGTCACCCCTCCACTTT

clone_size: NA
v_call: TRBV5-1
d_call: NA
j_call: TRBJ2-1
cdr3_aa: CASSLEVGGYNEQFF
cdr3_nt: TGCGCCAGCAGCTTGGAGGTAGGAGGCTACAATGAGCAGTTCTTC

clone_size: NA
v_call: TRBV5-4
d_call: NA
j_call: TRBJ2-5
cdr3_aa: CASSLLTGEGETQYF
cdr3_nt: TGTGCCAGCAGCCTCCTGACAGGGGAGGGAGAGACCCAGTACTTC

clone_size: NA
v_call: TRBV24-1
d_call: NA
j_call: TRBJ2-1
cdr3_aa: CATSANRRNNEQFF
cdr3_nt: TGTGCCACCAGTGCGAACAGAAGAAACAATGAGCAGTTCTTC

clone_size: NA
v_call: TRBV11-2
d_call: NA
j_call: TRBJ1-6
cdr3_aa: CASQNGSPLHF
cdr3_nt: TGTGCCAGCCAGAATGGTTCACCCCTCCACTTT

clone_size: NA
v_call: TRBV6-5
d_call: TRBD1
j_call: TRBJ2-7
cdr3_aa: CASRAWDRESEQYF
cdr3_nt: TGTGCCAGCCGGGCTTGGGACAGGGAGAGCGAGCAGTACTTC

clone_size: NA
v_call: TRBV5-8
d_call: NA
j_call: TRBJ1-1
cdr3_aa: CASSLRRRSDTEAFF
cdr3_nt: TGTGCCAGCAGCTTACGACGGAGATCAGACACTGAAGCTTTCTTT

clone_size: NA
v_call: TRBV3-1/TRBV3-2
d_call: TRBD2
j_call: TRBJ2-1
cdr3_aa: CASSPTANFTSGPSHYNEQFF
cdr3_nt: TGTGCCAGCAGCCCTACGGCTAATTTTACTAGCGGGCCCTCTCACTACAATGAGCAGTTCTTC

clone_size: NA
v_call: TRBV12-3/TRBV12-4
d_call: NA
j_call: TRBJ1-4
cdr3_aa: CASTRSLREKLFF
cdr3_nt: TGTGCCAGCACGAGGTCGCTGAGAGAAAAACTGTTTTTT

clone_size: NA
v_call: TRBV7-2
d_call: NA
j_call: TRBJ1-2
cdr3_aa: CASSPTAGADYGYTF
cdr3_nt: TGTGCCAGCAGCCCTACGGCGGGGGCTGACTATGGCTACACCTTC

clone_size: NA
v_call: TRBV7-2
d_call: TRBD1
j_call: TRBJ1-2
cdr3_aa: CASSSQTGGAVGYTF
cdr3_nt: TGTGCCAGCAGCTCCCAGACAGGGGGCGCGGTTGGCTACACCTTC